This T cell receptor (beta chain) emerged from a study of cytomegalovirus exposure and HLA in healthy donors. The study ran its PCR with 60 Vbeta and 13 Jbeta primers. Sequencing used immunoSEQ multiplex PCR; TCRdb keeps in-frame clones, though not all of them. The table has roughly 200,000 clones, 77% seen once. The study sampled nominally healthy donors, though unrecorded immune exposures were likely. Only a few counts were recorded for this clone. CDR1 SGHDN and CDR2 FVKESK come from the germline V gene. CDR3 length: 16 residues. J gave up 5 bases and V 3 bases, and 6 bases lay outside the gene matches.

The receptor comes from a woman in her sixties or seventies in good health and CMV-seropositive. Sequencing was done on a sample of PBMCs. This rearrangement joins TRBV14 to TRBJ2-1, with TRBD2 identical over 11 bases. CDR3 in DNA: TGTGCCAGCAGCCATCTCCTACTAGCGGGAGACAATGAGCAGTTCTTC. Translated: CASSHLLLAGDNEQFF.